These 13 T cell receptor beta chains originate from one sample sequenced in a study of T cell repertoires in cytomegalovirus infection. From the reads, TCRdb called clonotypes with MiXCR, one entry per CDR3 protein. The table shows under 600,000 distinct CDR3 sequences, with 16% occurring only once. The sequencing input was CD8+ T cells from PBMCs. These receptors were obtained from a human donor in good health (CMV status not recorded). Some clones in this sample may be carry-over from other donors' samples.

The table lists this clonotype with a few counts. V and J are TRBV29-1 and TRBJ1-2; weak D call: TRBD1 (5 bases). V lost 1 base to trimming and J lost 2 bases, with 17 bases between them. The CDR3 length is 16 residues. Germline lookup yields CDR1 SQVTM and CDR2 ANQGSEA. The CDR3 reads CSVEGRVPGGNYGYTF. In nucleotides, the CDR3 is TGCAGCGTTGAAGGCAGGGTCCCCGGCGGGAACTATGGCTACACCTTC.

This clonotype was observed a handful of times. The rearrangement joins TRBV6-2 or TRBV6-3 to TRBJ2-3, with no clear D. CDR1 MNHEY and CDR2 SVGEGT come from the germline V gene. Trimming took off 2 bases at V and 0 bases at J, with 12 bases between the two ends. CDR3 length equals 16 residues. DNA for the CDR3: TGTGCCAGCAGTTACGTCCGGATCCCTAGCACAGATACGCAGTATTTT. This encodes CASSYVRIPSTDTQYF.

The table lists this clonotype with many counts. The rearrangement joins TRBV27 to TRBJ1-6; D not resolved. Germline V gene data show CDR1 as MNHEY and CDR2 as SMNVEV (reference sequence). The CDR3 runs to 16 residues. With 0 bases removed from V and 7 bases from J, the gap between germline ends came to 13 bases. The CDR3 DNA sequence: TGTGCCAGCAGTTTATCACGGGGTGGTTCGAATTCACCCCTCCACTTT. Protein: CASSLSRGGSNSPLHF.

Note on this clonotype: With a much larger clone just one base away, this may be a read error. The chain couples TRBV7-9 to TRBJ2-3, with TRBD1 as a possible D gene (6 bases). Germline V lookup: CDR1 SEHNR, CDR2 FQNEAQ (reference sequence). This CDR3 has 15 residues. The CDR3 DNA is TGTGCCAGCAGCTTAAGAGGACAGTTCACAGATATGCAGTATTTT. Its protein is CASSLRGQFTDMQYF.

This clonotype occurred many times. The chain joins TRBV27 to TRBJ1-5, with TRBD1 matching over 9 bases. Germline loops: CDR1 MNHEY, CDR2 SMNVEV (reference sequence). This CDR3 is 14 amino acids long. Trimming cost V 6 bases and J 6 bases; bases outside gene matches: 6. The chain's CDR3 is CASSTGGDRQPQHF. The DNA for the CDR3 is TGTGCCAGCAGCACAGGGGGCGATCGTCAGCCCCAGCATTTT.

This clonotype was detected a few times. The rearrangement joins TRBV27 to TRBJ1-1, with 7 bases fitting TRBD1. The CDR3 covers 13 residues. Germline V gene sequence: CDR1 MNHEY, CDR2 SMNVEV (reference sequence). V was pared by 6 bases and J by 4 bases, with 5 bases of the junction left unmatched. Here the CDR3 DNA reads TGTGCCAGCAGCCCAGGACAGGTCACTGAAGCTTTCTTT. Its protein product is CASSPGQVTEAFF.

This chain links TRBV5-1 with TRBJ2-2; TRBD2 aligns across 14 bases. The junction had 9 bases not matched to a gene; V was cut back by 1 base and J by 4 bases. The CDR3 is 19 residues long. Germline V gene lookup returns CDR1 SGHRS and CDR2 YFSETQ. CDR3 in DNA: TGCGCCAGCAGCTTGCCACCGGGACTAGCGGGAGAACGCACCGGGGAGCTGTTTTTT. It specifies CASSLPPGLAGERTGELFF.

DNA of the CDR3: TGTGCCTGGAGTACCATGGGACCGACCTACACCTTC. It yields the protein CAWSTMGPTYTF. The genes are TRBV30 and TRBJ1-2, with a tentative D call TRBD1 (5 bases). Trimming took 2 bases from V and 10 from J, leaving 14 bases between them. CDR3 length equals 12 residues. Germline V gene lookup returns CDR1 GTSNPN and CDR2 SVGIG (reference sequence).

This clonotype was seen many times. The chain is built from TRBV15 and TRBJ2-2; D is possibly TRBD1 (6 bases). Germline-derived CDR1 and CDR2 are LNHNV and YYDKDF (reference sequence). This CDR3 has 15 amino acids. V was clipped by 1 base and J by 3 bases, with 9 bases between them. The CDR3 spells CATSRVPGDTGELFF. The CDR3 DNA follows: TGTGCCACCAGCAGAGTTCCAGGGGACACCGGGGAGCTGTTTTTT.

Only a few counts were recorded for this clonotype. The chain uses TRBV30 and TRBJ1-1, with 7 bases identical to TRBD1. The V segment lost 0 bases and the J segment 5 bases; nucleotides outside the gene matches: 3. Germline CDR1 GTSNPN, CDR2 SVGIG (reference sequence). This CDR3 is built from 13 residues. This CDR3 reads CAWSVTDRTEAFF. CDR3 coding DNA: TGTGCCTGGAGTGTAACGGACAGGACTGAAGCTTTCTTT.

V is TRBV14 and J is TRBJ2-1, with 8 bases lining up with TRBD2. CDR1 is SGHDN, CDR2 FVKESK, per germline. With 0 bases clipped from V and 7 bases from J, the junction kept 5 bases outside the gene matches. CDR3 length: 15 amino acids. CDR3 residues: CASSQEVLAGNEQFF. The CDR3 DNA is TGTGCCAGCAGCCAAGAAGTGTTAGCGGGGAATGAGCAGTTCTTC. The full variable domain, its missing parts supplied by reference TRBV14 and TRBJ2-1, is EAGVTQFPSHSVIEKGQTVTLRCDPISGHDNLYWYRRVMGKEIKFLLHFVKESKQDESGMPNNRFLAERTGGTYSTLKVQPAELEDSGVYFCASSQEVLAGNEQFFGPGTRLTVL.

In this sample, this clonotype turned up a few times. The CDR3 region is CASSGATAWNSPLHF. The DNA for the CDR3 is TGTGCCAGCAGCGGCGCGACAGCTTGGAATTCACCCCTCCACTTT. The chain is built from TRBV27 and TRBJ1-6; D is perhaps TRBD1 (5 bases). The germline gives CDR1 MNHEY, CDR2 SMNVEV (reference sequence). This CDR3 has 15 residues. Trimming shortened V by 6 bases and J by 7 bases, and 16 bases separated the two germline ends.

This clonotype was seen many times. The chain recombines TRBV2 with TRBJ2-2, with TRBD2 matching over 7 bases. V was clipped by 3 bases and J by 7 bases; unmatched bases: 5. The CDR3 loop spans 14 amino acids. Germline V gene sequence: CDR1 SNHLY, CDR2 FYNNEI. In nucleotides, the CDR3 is TGTGCCAGCAGTGATGGAACTAGCGTCGGGGAGCTGTTTTTT. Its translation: CASSDGTSVGELFF.